The rows below give T cell receptor beta chains drawn from one sample of a study of response to subunit inactivated influenza vaccine. A single record per CDR3 protein comes from TCRdb applying MiXCR to the RT-PCR reads. The table lists 710,000 or so distinct CDR3 sequences, 15% to 17% of them singletons. This sample comprised PBMCs from blood, obtained about 13 days after vaccination. The source is a man aged 45-60 years who received an inactivated influenza vaccine. Each CDR3 is given with its conserved first and last residue. Each record gives: J gene, V gene, clone size, CDR3 protein. Rows may omit the clone size; those that give it use once, few, many or a size class.

>TRBJ2-2|TRBV9|few
CASSSGLAGPNTGELFF
>TRBJ2-2|TRBV7-2|.
CASSRRQGANTGELFF
>TRBJ2-3|TRBV4-1|.
CASSQVADRGWTDTQYF
>TRBJ2-5|TRBV12-3/TRBV12-4|few
CASTSWAGESQETQYF
>TRBJ1-2|TRBV27|few
CASSAPNVGGYTF
>TRBJ2-2|TRBV28|.
CASSFSGLVRPGELFF
>TRBJ2-1|TRBV6-2/TRBV6-3|.
CASSNHRDPMDEQFF
>TRBJ2-7|TRBV6-2/TRBV6-3|.
CASSTVTGFDPREQYF
>TRBJ2-5|TRBV18|few
CASSPLTGEASETQYF
>TRBJ2-1|TRBV4-2|few
CASSKRGGVLYNEQFF
>TRBJ2-5|TRBV7-2|.
CASSFHQSTQETQYF
>TRBJ1-4|TRBV7-9|few
CASSLGDRGNEKLFF
>TRBJ2-1|TRBV15|few
CATSEPGQGIYNEQFF
>TRBJ2-3|TRBV15|.
CATSGQVGSDTQYF
>TRBJ2-1|TRBV20-1|few
CSARELAGGFDEQFF
>TRBJ1-1|TRBV6-2/TRBV6-3|.
CASSSGAAFF
>TRBJ2-1|TRBV7-9|.
CASTTVGGSEQFF
>TRBJ2-6|TRBV4-2|few
CASSPGLENVFGANVLTF
>TRBJ1-1|TRBV19|few
CASSISTARTEAFF
>TRBJ2-1|TRBV7-9|.
CASSSGTNQFF
>TRBJ2-7|TRBV6-2/TRBV6-3|.
CASSYAGTQNIF
>TRBJ1-1|TRBV6-2/TRBV6-3|few
CATRPGRATEAFF
>TRBJ2-2|TRBV15|.
CATRTGLTGELFF
>TRBJ2-3|TRBV20-1|.
CSATSARVSTDTQYF
>TRBJ2-2|TRBV20-1|few
CSARGGGGNTGELFF
>TRBJ2-2|TRBV4-3|.
CASSQDPSGNTGELFF
>TRBJ1-1|TRBV3-1|.
CASSVGQGRVNTEAFF
>TRBJ2-2|TRBV3-1|few
CASSHAWTGELFF
>TRBJ2-1|TRBV10-2|.
CASSVYRGAYNEQFF
>TRBJ1-1|TRBV9|.
CASSGQGAMNTEAFF
>TRBJ1-2|TRBV10-3|.
CAISERGKDNYGYTF
>TRBJ2-2|TRBV10-3|few
CATETGPHTGELFF
>TRBJ2-2|TRBV12-3/TRBV12-4|many
CASSLLAVREGLPNTGELFF
>TRBJ2-5|TRBV20-1|.
CSARLGQETQYF